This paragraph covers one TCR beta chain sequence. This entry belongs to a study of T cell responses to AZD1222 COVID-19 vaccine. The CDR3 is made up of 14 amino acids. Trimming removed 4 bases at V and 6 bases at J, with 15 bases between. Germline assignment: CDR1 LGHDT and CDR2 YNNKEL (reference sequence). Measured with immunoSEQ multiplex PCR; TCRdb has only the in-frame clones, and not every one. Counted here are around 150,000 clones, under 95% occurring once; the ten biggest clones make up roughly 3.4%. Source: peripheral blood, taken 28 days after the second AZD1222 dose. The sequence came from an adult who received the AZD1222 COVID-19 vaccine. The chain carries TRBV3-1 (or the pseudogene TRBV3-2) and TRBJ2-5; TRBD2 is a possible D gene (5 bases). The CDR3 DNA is TGTGCCAGCAGCCTCGGGTCGGGGAAGAAGACCCAGTACTTC. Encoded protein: CASSLGSGKKTQYF.